This TCR beta chain came from a study of blood T cell repertoires in COVID-19. About the research overall: Sites across the United States, Italy and Spain contributed samples from acute and convalescent COVID-19. From T cells, B-cell-depleted T cells, or PBMCs came the material, which was cDNA or gDNA.

Authors' analysis steps: Estimates of nucleated cell counts were drawn from the amplification of reference gene primers. Repertoires were generated with immunoSEQ multiplex PCR, while TCRdb's copy carries only in-frame clones and drops some. The V and J calls and clone size were taken over from that table, and D and trimming were inferred from the DNA. The sample shows around 300,000 clones, 90% of them seen only once. Trimming stripped 2 bases from V and 0 bases from J, with 11 bases between. The CDR3 has 15 residues. Per germline, CDR1 MNHEY and CDR2 SVGEGT. The chain employs TRBV6-2 or TRBV6-3 and TRBJ2-7; D remains ambiguous. The sequenced sample was peripheral blood. The sequence was collected from a woman between 45 and 60 years old with COVID-19, enrolled during active disease. CDR3 bases: TGTGCCAGCAGTTACGGAGAATACGACTCCTACGAGCAGTACTTC. Its protein is CASSYGEYDSYEQYF.